Shown below are 17 T cell receptor beta chains from a single sample sequenced in a study of blood T cell repertoires in COVID-19. Sequencing used immunoSEQ multiplex PCR; TCRdb keeps in-frame clones, though not all of them. Of about 60,000 clones in the sample, 60% to 80% are singletons; the top ten hold over 9.5%. The specimen sequenced was peripheral blood. Every receptor here comes from a man older than 75 with acute or convalescent COVID-19.

This clone was recorded a few times. This chain connects TRBV7-6 to TRBJ1-3; possible D gene TRBD1, 5 bases. The V end was cut by 5 bases, the J end by 0 bases, with 17 bases between. Germline V gene lookup returns CDR1 SGHVS and CDR2 FNYEAQ. The CDR3 is 17 amino acids. The CDR3 nucleotides are TGTGCCAGCAGCCCAGGGCAGGACGGTAGCTCTGGAAACACCATATATTTT. Its protein product is CASSPGQDGSSGNTIYF.

This clone was recorded only once. In nucleotides, the CDR3 is TGTGCCAGCACCACAGGGGATCAGCCCCAGCATTTT. It translates to CASTTGDQPQHF. V gene TRBV12-3 or TRBV12-4 combines with J gene TRBJ1-5, with TRBD1 matching 7 bases. CDR3 size: 12 residues. Trimming took 7 bases from V and 5 from J; bases not matched to a gene: 2.

This clone has more than one count but fewer than ten. The V call is TRBV6-5, the J call TRBJ1-1; 7 bases are a match to TRBD1. The CDR3 is 14 residues long. Unmatched junction bases numbered 9, after V lost 5 bases and J lost 6 bases. The germline V gene encodes CDR1 MNHEY and CDR2 SVGAGI. The CDR3 DNA reads TGTGCCAGCAGTCCCACAACAGGGGCGGCTGAAGCTTTCTTT. Encoded protein: CASSPTTGAAEAFF.

This clone showed up just once. The rearrangement links TRBV7-9 to TRBJ1-3, with 7 bases matching TRBD1. This CDR3 contains 17 residues. Trimming at V came to 8 bases and at J to 4 bases, leaving 17 bases not matched to a gene. Germline-derived CDR1 and CDR2 are SEHNR and FQNEAQ (reference sequence). The DNA of the CDR3 is TGTGCCAGCGGCCCCCCACCCTTGACAGGGAGAGGAAACACCATATATTTT. Its protein is CASGPPPLTGRGNTIYF.

The chain couples TRBV7-2 to TRBJ2-1; D possibly corresponds to TRBD1 (5 bases). Germline assignment: CDR1 SGHTA and CDR2 FQGNSA. This CDR3 contains 14 residues. Trimming shortened V by 5 bases and J by 0 bases, and 8 bases separated the two germline ends. The CDR3 region has the DNA TGTGCCAGCAGCCTACAGGTCTCCTACAATGAGCAGTTCTTC. This encodes CASSLQVSYNEQFF.

This chain links TRBV28 with TRBJ2-2; 7 nucleotides match TRBD1. Trimming took 4 bases from V and 0 from J; bases not matched to a gene: 2. Per the germline V gene, CDR1 is MDHEN and CDR2 is SYDVKM. The CDR3 runs to 15 residues. In DNA form, the CDR3 reads TGTGCCAGCAGTTCGGGACAGTCGAACACCGGGGAGCTGTTTTTT. Encoded protein: CASSSGQSNTGELFF.

This clone was counted only a few times. V and J are TRBV10-2 and TRBJ2-2, with D perhaps TRBD2 (5 bases). From germline, CDR1 is WSHSY and CDR2 SAAADI. The germline V and J ends were trimmed by 3 bases and 5 bases, with 13 bases remaining between them. There are 15 residues in the CDR3. CDR3 amino acids: CASSEVGVETGELFF. Here the CDR3 DNA reads TGCGCCAGCAGTGAAGTCGGGGTGGAGACCGGGGAGCTGTTTTTT.

The chain is built from TRBV14 and TRBJ2-5; possible D gene TRBD2, 6 bases. The CDR3 loop spans 19 amino acids. CDR1 and CDR2 (germline): SGHDN, FVKESK. Deletions cut 4 bases from V and 7 bases from J, with 31 bases between. CDR3 sequence: CASSPRDLTLSLRERTQYF. The CDR3 DNA sequence: TGTGCCAGCAGCCCGCGGGACTTAACTCTGTCTCTGCGCGAAAGGACCCAGTACTTC.

The V and J genes are TRBV9 and TRBJ2-1, with 8 nucleotides matching TRBD2. Germline-derived CDR1 and CDR2 are SGDLS and YYNGEE. The CDR3 is 15 amino acids. V shed 0 bases, J shed 1 base, and the junction held 0 bases outside the gene matches. The DNA for the CDR3 is TGTGCCAGCAGCGTAGTAGCGGGATCCTACAATGAGCAGTTCTTC. Protein: CASSVVAGSYNEQFF.

The chain joins TRBV19 to TRBJ1-2, with 7 bases lining up with TRBD1. The V gene's germline CDR1 is LNHDA and CDR2 SQIVND (reference sequence). The J segment lost 5 bases and the V segment lost 6 bases, leaving 6 bases of the junction unmatched. The CDR3 loop spans 13 amino acids. The DNA for the CDR3 is TGTGCCAGTAGGAACAGGGGAGGATATGGCTACACCTTC. It encodes CASRNRGGYGYTF.

This clone was recorded a few times. This chain's CDR3 is CASSLAAQLPSSYNSPLHF. The DNA for the CDR3 is TGTGCCAGCAGCTTGGCGGCACAGCTCCCAAGCTCCTATAATTCACCCCTCCACTTT. The chain carries TRBV5-8 and TRBJ1-6; D is unclear. Trimming shortened V by 0 bases and J by 0 bases, and 16 bases separated the two germline ends. CDR3 length: 19 residues. The germline gives CDR1 SGHTS, CDR2 YDEGEE. The full variable domain, completed using reference TRBV5-8 and TRBJ1-6, is EAGVTQSPTHLIKTRGQQATLRCSPISGHTSVYWYQQALGLGLQFLLWYDEGEERNRGNFPPRFSGRQFPNYSSELNVNALELEDSALYLCASSLAAQLPSSYNSPLHFGNGTRLTVT.

V and J are TRBV18 and TRBJ1-6; TRBD1 matches 10 bases. The CDR3 spans 16 residues. In germline, CDR1 is KGHSH, CDR2 LQKENI. Trimming cost V 3 bases and J 7 bases; bases outside gene matches: 6. The CDR3, as DNA: TGTGCCAGCTCACCTGTACAGACAGGGGGCAATTCACCCCTCCACTTT. Protein sequence: CASSPVQTGGNSPLHF.

The chain links TRBV9 to TRBJ2-1; 13 bases map to TRBD2. The CDR3 extends over 19 amino acids. The ends lost 4 bases at V and 7 bases at J; junction bases unmatched: 17. The germline V gene has CDR1 SGDLS and CDR2 YYNGEE. This CDR3 reads CASSPPRTSGSGGRNEQFF. DNA of the CDR3: TGTGCCAGCAGCCCCCCTCGGACTAGCGGGAGTGGAGGTAGGAATGAGCAGTTCTTC.

The V gene is TRBV9, the J gene TRBJ1-1; weak D call: TRBD1 (6 bases). V was cut by 5 bases and J by 4 bases, with 21 bases left in between. CDR1 and CDR2 from the germline V gene are SGDLS and YYNGEE. The CDR3 extends over 16 amino acids. CDR3 nucleotides: TGTGCCAGCAGTGTTACCTCCAAGGGGGGGATCACTGAAGCTTTCTTT. Residues: CASSVTSKGGITEAFF.

Turning to this clone: The junction shows a germline mismatch at one end, possibly a read error. The rearrangement links TRBV7-7 to TRBJ2-6; 9 nucleotides agree with TRBD1. This CDR3 has 17 amino acids. Looked up from germline, CDR1 is SSHAT and CDR2 is FNYEAQ (reference sequence). Here the CDR3 DNA reads TGTGCTAGCAGCCCAGGGACAGGGCGCTCTGGGGCCAACGTCCTGACTTTC. This sequence encodes CASSPGTGRSGANVLTF.

This clone showed up just once. This CDR3 is CASSRSMNTEAFF. The DNA of the CDR3 is TGTGCCAGCAGTAGATCCATGAACACTGAAGCTTTCTTT. The chain uses TRBV7-8 and TRBJ1-1; the D is unclear. V was trimmed by 6 bases and J by 0 bases, leaving 8 bases between them. Germline assignment: CDR1 SGHVS and CDR2 FQNEAQ. This CDR3 region has 13 residues.

Sample share makes this clone large. The rearrangement uses TRBV29-1 and TRBJ2-7; D unresolved. This CDR3 is built from 13 residues. Trimming shortened V by 4 bases and J by 0 bases, and 10 bases separated the two germline ends. The germline V gene encodes CDR1 SQVTM and CDR2 ANQGSEA. CDR3 loop: CSVVSANSYEQYF. The CDR3, as DNA: TGCAGCGTTGTGTCAGCGAACTCCTACGAGCAGTACTTC.